The rows below give T cell receptor beta chains drawn from one sample of a study of shared clonotypes between healthy human individuals. Using immunoSEQ multiplex PCR, the repertoire was profiled, and TCRdb retains in-frame clones only, with some absent. The profile shows fewer than 3 million clones, 85% to 95% of them singletons. Sequencing input: naive CD4+ T cells from PBMCs. These receptors were obtained from a man younger than 35 in good health. Some clones in this sample may be carry-over from other donors' samples. CDR3s include the opening cysteine and the closing phenylalanine or tryptophan. D genes are given only for firm matches. The listing skips clone size in some rows; elsewhere it reads once, few, many or a size class.

d_call: .
j_call: TRBJ2-1
clone_size: once
v_call: TRBV11-2
cdr3_nt: TGTGCCAGCAGACCCGACAGGAACAATGAGCAGTTCTTC
cdr3_aa: CASRPDRNNEQFF

d_call: TRBD2
j_call: TRBJ2-5
clone_size: .
v_call: TRBV18
cdr3_nt: TGTGCCAGCTCACCCAGAGGGAGGGGAGTCTTTGGTGAGACCCAGTACTTC
cdr3_aa: CASSPRGRGVFGETQYF

d_call: TRBD1
j_call: TRBJ2-1
clone_size: .
v_call: TRBV18
cdr3_nt: TGTGCCAGCTCACCCCGACAGGGGAACATCTACAATGAGCAGTTCTTC
cdr3_aa: CASSPRQGNIYNEQFF

d_call: TRBD1
j_call: TRBJ2-2
clone_size: .
v_call: TRBV4-2
cdr3_nt: TGTGCCAGCAGCCAAGGAAGGGACAGGGGACCGAACACCGGGGAGCTGTTTTTT
cdr3_aa: CASSQGRDRGPNTGELFF

d_call: .
j_call: TRBJ2-7
clone_size: .
v_call: TRBV10-2
cdr3_nt: TGCGCCAGCAGTGAATGGTCAGGGCCCTACGAGCAGTACTTC
cdr3_aa: CASSEWSGPYEQYF

d_call: .
j_call: TRBJ2-1
clone_size: .
v_call: TRBV7-6
cdr3_nt: TGTGCCAGCAGCGAGGGAAAAACTAGTCACGATGAGCAGTTCTTC
cdr3_aa: CASSEGKTSHDEQFF

d_call: .
j_call: TRBJ1-3
clone_size: .
v_call: TRBV10-3
cdr3_nt: TGTGCCACTGGTGCCGACACCATATATTTT
cdr3_aa: CATGADTIYF

d_call: .
j_call: TRBJ2-2
clone_size: .
v_call: TRBV27
cdr3_nt: TGTGCCAGCGAAAGGACGGGGAGAAACACCGGGGAGCTGTTTTTT
cdr3_aa: CASERTGRNTGELFF

d_call: .
j_call: TRBJ1-1
clone_size: .
v_call: TRBV28
cdr3_nt: TGTGCCAGCAGCCCCTCCCCAAACACTGAAGCTTTCTTT
cdr3_aa: CASSPSPNTEAFF

d_call: .
j_call: TRBJ1-1
clone_size: .
v_call: TRBV6-6
cdr3_nt: TGTGCCAGCAGTTGGGGTTTGAAAACTGGGTCTGAAGCTTTCTTT
cdr3_aa: CASSWGLKTGSEAFF

d_call: TRBD2
j_call: TRBJ2-5
clone_size: .
v_call: TRBV9
cdr3_nt: TGTGCCAGCAGCGTAGGCGTAGCGGGGTTCCAAGAGACCCAGTACTTC
cdr3_aa: CASSVGVAGFQETQYF

d_call: .
j_call: TRBJ2-1
clone_size: .
v_call: TRBV11-2
cdr3_nt: TGTGCCAGCAGCTTAAGTTTGCTAGCTTTCAATGAGCAGTTCTTC
cdr3_aa: CASSLSLLAFNEQFF

d_call: .
j_call: TRBJ2-1
clone_size: .
v_call: TRBV15
cdr3_nt: TGTGCCACCAGCAACCCGCCCCCCAGTTGGGGTGAGCAGTTCTTC
cdr3_aa: CATSNPPPSWGEQFF

d_call: .
j_call: TRBJ1-2
clone_size: .
v_call: TRBV7-3
cdr3_nt: TGTGCCAGCAGCCGGCACGGGGTAGGGGACTATGGCTACACCTTC
cdr3_aa: CASSRHGVGDYGYTF

d_call: TRBD1
j_call: TRBJ1-1
clone_size: .
v_call: TRBV28
cdr3_nt: TGTGCCAGCAGTTTTGTGCGGTCGAGGACAGGTGAAGCTTTCTTT
cdr3_aa: CASSFVRSRTGEAFF

d_call: .
j_call: TRBJ2-1
clone_size: .
v_call: TRBV28
cdr3_nt: TGTGCCAGCAGTTGGACGTACGGAGGAGGCTACAATGAGCAGTTCTTC
cdr3_aa: CASSWTYGGGYNEQFF

d_call: .
j_call: TRBJ2-1
clone_size: .
v_call: TRBV5-1
cdr3_nt: TGCGCCAGCAGCTTGGTGTCAAATTACAATGAGCAGTTCTTC
cdr3_aa: CASSLVSNYNEQFF

d_call: .
j_call: TRBJ1-6
clone_size: .
v_call: TRBV25-1
cdr3_nt: TGTGCCAGTATGGGAGGGGGACTGAGCTCCTATAATTCACCCCTCCACTTT
cdr3_aa: CASMGGGLSSYNSPLHF

d_call: .
j_call: TRBJ1-5
clone_size: once
v_call: TRBV7-2
cdr3_nt: TGTGCCAGCAGCTGGAACAGGGATCAGCCCCAGCATTTT
cdr3_aa: CASSWNRDQPQHF

d_call: .
j_call: TRBJ2-6
clone_size: .
v_call: TRBV18
cdr3_nt: TGTGCCAGCTCACCAGGTCCGGAATACGGGGCCAACGTCCTGACTTTC
cdr3_aa: CASSPGPEYGANVLTF

d_call: .
j_call: TRBJ1-3
clone_size: .
v_call: TRBV5-1
cdr3_nt: TGCGCCAGCAGCTTTGGCCGCCCCAGCTCTGGAAACACCATATATTTT
cdr3_aa: CASSFGRPSSGNTIYF

d_call: .
j_call: TRBJ2-1
clone_size: .
v_call: TRBV25-1
cdr3_nt: TGTGCCAGCAGTGACGGGAGAGTGGCCGGCGATGAGCAGTTCTTC
cdr3_aa: CASSDGRVAGDEQFF

d_call: .
j_call: TRBJ2-1
clone_size: .
v_call: TRBV19
cdr3_nt: TGTGCCAGTAGTGATTCGGCAGGGTCAAGGGAGCAGTTCTTC
cdr3_aa: CASSDSAGSREQFF

d_call: .
j_call: TRBJ2-1
clone_size: .
v_call: TRBV18
cdr3_nt: TGTGCCAGCTCACCCGTGTTGGCTTCAAGCAATGAGCAGTTCTTC
cdr3_aa: CASSPVLASSNEQFF

d_call: .
j_call: TRBJ1-1
clone_size: .
v_call: TRBV9
cdr3_nt: TGTGCCAGCAGCGTAAGAGCTGGAAGCACTGAAGCTTTCTTT
cdr3_aa: CASSVRAGSTEAFF

d_call: .
j_call: TRBJ2-3
clone_size: .
v_call: TRBV14
cdr3_nt: TGTGCCAGCAGCCAAGATCAGACGATCACAGATACGCAGTATTTT
cdr3_aa: CASSQDQTITDTQYF

d_call: .
j_call: TRBJ2-6
clone_size: .
v_call: TRBV6-1
cdr3_nt: TGTGCCAGCAGTGATTGGGGGCAAGGGGCCAACGTCCTGACTTTC
cdr3_aa: CASSDWGQGANVLTF

d_call: .
j_call: TRBJ2-3
clone_size: .
v_call: TRBV29-1
cdr3_nt: TGCAGCGTCGCCGGGCGCGCGGATACGCAGTATTTT
cdr3_aa: CSVAGRADTQYF

d_call: .
j_call: TRBJ1-4
clone_size: once
v_call: TRBV5-1
cdr3_nt: TGCGCCAGCAGCCGTGGTGAGGCGGGTGAAAAACTGTTTTTT
cdr3_aa: CASSRGEAGEKLFF

d_call: .
j_call: TRBJ1-2
clone_size: .
v_call: TRBV7-2
cdr3_nt: TGTGCCAGCAGCCCCTCCGTAGGACACCCGGCGGGGGATGGCTACACCTTC
cdr3_aa: CASSPSVGHPAGDGYTF

d_call: .
j_call: TRBJ1-2
clone_size: once
v_call: TRBV2
cdr3_nt: TGTGCCAGCAGTGAGGGCAGCCACTATGGCTACACCTTC
cdr3_aa: CASSEGSHYGYTF

d_call: TRBD1
j_call: TRBJ1-5
clone_size: .
v_call: TRBV19
cdr3_nt: TGTGCCAGTAGAAGCACGGACAGGGCAACCTTCAATCAGCCCCAGCATTTT
cdr3_aa: CASRSTDRATFNQPQHF

d_call: .
j_call: TRBJ2-7
clone_size: .
v_call: TRBV7-9
cdr3_nt: TGTGCCAGCAGCTTAGGGGGAGATCTGCTCGGGGAGCAGTACTTC
cdr3_aa: CASSLGGDLLGEQYF

d_call: .
j_call: TRBJ2-1
clone_size: .
v_call: TRBV28
cdr3_nt: TGTGCCAGCAGCCGTGGGGGGAGGAATGAGCAGTTCTTC
cdr3_aa: CASSRGGRNEQFF

d_call: TRBD2
j_call: TRBJ2-1
clone_size: .
v_call: TRBV5-4
cdr3_nt: TGTGCCAGCAATCAACCCGGGACTAGCGTTCGGGATGAGCAGTTCTTC
cdr3_aa: CASNQPGTSVRDEQFF

d_call: TRBD1
j_call: TRBJ2-2
clone_size: .
v_call: TRBV7-2
cdr3_nt: TGTGCCAGCAGCCGGGACAGGGTTACGAACACCGGGGAGCTGTTTTTT
cdr3_aa: CASSRDRVTNTGELFF

d_call: .
j_call: TRBJ2-5
clone_size: .
v_call: TRBV5-1
cdr3_nt: TGCGCCAGCAGATGGGGGATGCAAGAGACCCAGTACTTC
cdr3_aa: CASRWGMQETQYF

d_call: .
j_call: TRBJ1-3
clone_size: .
v_call: TRBV7-9
cdr3_nt: TGTGCCAGCAGCCAAACAGGGGGAAACACCATATATTTT
cdr3_aa: CASSQTGGNTIYF

d_call: .
j_call: TRBJ1-2
clone_size: .
v_call: TRBV6-5
cdr3_nt: TGTGCCAGCAGTTACTCTGCGGGACCGGGTGGCTACACCTTC
cdr3_aa: CASSYSAGPGGYTF

d_call: .
j_call: TRBJ1-5
clone_size: .
v_call: TRBV9
cdr3_nt: TGTGCCAGCAGCGTAGACAGGGTCGGGCAGCCCCAGCATTTT
cdr3_aa: CASSVDRVGQPQHF

d_call: .
j_call: TRBJ1-1
clone_size: .
v_call: TRBV18
cdr3_nt: TGTGCCAGCTCACCTAGATCGATGAACACTGAAGCTTTCTTT
cdr3_aa: CASSPRSMNTEAFF

d_call: .
j_call: TRBJ2-3
clone_size: once
v_call: TRBV6-1
cdr3_nt: TGTGCCAGCAGTGTGGGTAACACAGATACGCAGTATTTT
cdr3_aa: CASSVGNTDTQYF

d_call: .
j_call: TRBJ2-5
clone_size: .
v_call: TRBV5-1
cdr3_nt: TGCGCCAGCGGCCCCTGGTCCTTAGGAGAGACCCAGTACTTC
cdr3_aa: CASGPWSLGETQYF

d_call: .
j_call: TRBJ2-2
clone_size: .
v_call: TRBV2
cdr3_nt: TGTGCCAGCAGGGGGGAGCGCACCGGGGAGCTGTTTTTT
cdr3_aa: CASRGERTGELFF

d_call: .
j_call: TRBJ2-7
clone_size: .
v_call: TRBV28
cdr3_nt: TGTGCCAGCAGTTTACCAGGACCGATCCCCCAGTACTTC
cdr3_aa: CASSLPGPIPQYF

d_call: .
j_call: TRBJ1-5
clone_size: .
v_call: TRBV2
cdr3_nt: TGTGCCAGCAATCGCGATAGTCAGCCCCAGCATTTT
cdr3_aa: CASNRDSQPQHF

d_call: TRBD1
j_call: TRBJ2-7
clone_size: .
v_call: TRBV2
cdr3_nt: TGTGCCAGCAGTCGGACAGGGACAGTCGAGCAGTACTTC
cdr3_aa: CASSRTGTVEQYF

d_call: .
j_call: TRBJ2-7
clone_size: .
v_call: TRBV9
cdr3_nt: TGTGCCAGCAACCGGGACGGAGCCTACGAGCAGTACTTC
cdr3_aa: CASNRDGAYEQYF

d_call: TRBD2
j_call: TRBJ2-1
clone_size: .
v_call: TRBV11-3
cdr3_nt: TGTGCCAGCAGTTCGGGACTAGCGGGAGCGGGGGAGCAGTTCTTC
cdr3_aa: CASSSGLAGAGEQFF

d_call: .
j_call: TRBJ2-2
clone_size: .
v_call: TRBV7-2
cdr3_nt: TGTGCCAGCAGCTCGCTGGGGACGAGGTTGACCGGGGAGCTGTTTTTT
cdr3_aa: CASSSLGTRLTGELFF

d_call: .
j_call: TRBJ2-7
clone_size: .
v_call: TRBV7-2
cdr3_nt: TGTGCCAGCAGCAACCTGCAGGGCTACGAGCAGTACTTC
cdr3_aa: CASSNLQGYEQYF

d_call: TRBD1
j_call: TRBJ1-5
clone_size: .
v_call: TRBV19
cdr3_nt: TGTGCCAGTAGGGGACAGGGGTTTGGCAATCAGCCCCAGCATTTT
cdr3_aa: CASRGQGFGNQPQHF

d_call: .
j_call: TRBJ1-5
clone_size: few
v_call: TRBV2
cdr3_nt: TGTGCCAGCAACGGACAATATCAGCCCCAGCATTTT
cdr3_aa: CASNGQYQPQHF

d_call: TRBD2
j_call: TRBJ2-3
clone_size: once
v_call: TRBV28
cdr3_nt: TGTGCCAGCAGTCCACCGGGACTAGCGGTCACAGATACGCAGTATTTT
cdr3_aa: CASSPPGLAVTDTQYF